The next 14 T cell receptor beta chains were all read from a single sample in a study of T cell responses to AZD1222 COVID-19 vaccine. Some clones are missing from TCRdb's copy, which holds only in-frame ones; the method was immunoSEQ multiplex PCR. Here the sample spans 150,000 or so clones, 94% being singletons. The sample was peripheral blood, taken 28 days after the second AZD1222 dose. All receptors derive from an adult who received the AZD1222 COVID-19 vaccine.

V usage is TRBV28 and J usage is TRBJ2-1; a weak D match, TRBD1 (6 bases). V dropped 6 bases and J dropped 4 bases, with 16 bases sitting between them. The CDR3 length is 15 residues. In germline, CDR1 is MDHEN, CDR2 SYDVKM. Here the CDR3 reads CASSLGQNPYNEQFF. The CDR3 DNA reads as TGTGCCAGCAGCTTAGGACAGAACCCTTACAATGAGCAGTTCTTC.

The CDR3 bases are TGCAGCGTCACACAGGGCTCTTTTGGAAACACCATATATTTT. It translates to CSVTQGSFGNTIYF. The rearrangement uses TRBV29-1 and TRBJ1-3; tentative D call: TRBD1 (6 bases). Germline values: CDR1 SQVTM, CDR2 ANQGSEA. This CDR3 region has 14 residues. Trimming took off 6 bases at V and 3 bases at J, with 15 bases between the two ends.

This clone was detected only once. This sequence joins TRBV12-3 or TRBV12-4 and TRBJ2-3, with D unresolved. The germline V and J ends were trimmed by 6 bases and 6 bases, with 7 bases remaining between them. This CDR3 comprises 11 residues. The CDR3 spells CASSKGDTQYF. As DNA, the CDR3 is TGTGCCAGCAGCAAAGGGGATACGCAGTATTTT.

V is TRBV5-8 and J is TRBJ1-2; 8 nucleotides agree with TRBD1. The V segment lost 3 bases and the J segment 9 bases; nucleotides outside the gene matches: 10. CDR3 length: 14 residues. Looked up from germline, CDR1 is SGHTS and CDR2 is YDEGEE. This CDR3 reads CASSWGQVVVSYTF. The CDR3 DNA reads TGTGCCAGCAGCTGGGGACAGGTGGTTGTGAGCTACACCTTC.

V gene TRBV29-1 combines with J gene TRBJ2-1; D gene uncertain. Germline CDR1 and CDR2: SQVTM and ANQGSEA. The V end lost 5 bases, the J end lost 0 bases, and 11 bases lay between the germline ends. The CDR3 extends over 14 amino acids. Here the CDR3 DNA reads TGCAGCGTTCGGTCCAGGAGCTCCTACAATGAGCAGTTCTTC. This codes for CSVRSRSSYNEQFF.

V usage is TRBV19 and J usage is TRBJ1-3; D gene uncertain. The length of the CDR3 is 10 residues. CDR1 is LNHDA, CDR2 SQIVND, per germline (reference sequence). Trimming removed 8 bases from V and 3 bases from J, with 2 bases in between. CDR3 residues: CASLGNTIYF. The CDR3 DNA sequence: TGTGCCAGTCTTGGAAACACCATATATTTT.

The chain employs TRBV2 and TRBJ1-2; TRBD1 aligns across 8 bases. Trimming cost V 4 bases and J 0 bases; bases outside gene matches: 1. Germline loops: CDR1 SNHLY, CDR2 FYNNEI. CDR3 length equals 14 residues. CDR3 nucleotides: TGTGCCAGCAGTGGGACAGGGACTAACTATGGCTACACCTTC. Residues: CASSGTGTNYGYTF.

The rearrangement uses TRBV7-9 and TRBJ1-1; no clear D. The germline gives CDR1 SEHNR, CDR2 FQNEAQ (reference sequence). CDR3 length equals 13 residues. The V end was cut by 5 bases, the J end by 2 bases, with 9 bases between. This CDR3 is CASSPDTNTEAFF. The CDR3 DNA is TGTGCCAGCAGCCCCGACACCAACACTGAAGCTTTCTTT.

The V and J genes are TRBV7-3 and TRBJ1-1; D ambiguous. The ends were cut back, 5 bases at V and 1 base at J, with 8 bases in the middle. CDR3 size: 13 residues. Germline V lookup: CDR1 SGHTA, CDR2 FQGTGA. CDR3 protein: CASSVSGNTEAFF. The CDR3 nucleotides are TGTGCCAGCAGCGTCTCAGGGAACACTGAAGCTTTCTTT.

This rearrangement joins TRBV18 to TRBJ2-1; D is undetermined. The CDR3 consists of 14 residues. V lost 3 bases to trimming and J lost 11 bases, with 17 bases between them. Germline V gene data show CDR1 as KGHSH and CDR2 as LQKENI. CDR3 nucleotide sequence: TGTGCCAGCTCACCCGCCGGAAGGGCCGAACAGCAGTTCTTC. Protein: CASSPAGRAEQQFF.

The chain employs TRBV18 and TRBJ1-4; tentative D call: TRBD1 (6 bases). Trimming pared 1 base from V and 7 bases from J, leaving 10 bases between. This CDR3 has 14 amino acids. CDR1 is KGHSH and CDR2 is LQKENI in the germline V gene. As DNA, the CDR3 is TGTGCCAGCTCACCACAGGACAGTAGTGAAAAACTGTTTTTT. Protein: CASSPQDSSEKLFF. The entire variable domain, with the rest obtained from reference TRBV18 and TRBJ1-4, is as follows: NAGVMQNPRHLVRRRGQEARLRCSPMKGHSHVYWYRQLPEEGLKFMVYLQKENIIDESGMPKERFSAEFPKEGPSILRIQQVVRGDSAAYFCASSPQDSSEKLFFGSGTQLSVL.

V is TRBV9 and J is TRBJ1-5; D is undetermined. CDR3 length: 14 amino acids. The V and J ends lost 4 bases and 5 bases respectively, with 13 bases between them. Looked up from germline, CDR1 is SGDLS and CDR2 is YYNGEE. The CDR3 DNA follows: TGTGCCAGCAGCCCCCCCGGCGTTTATCAGCCCCAGCATTTT. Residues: CASSPPGVYQPQHF.

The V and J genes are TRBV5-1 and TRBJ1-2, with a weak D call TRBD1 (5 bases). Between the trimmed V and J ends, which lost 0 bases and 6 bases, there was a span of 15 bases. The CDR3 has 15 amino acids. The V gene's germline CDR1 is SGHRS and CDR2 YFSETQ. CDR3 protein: CASSLATAGFDGYTF. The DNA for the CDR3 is TGCGCCAGCAGCTTGGCGACAGCGGGGTTCGATGGCTACACCTTC.

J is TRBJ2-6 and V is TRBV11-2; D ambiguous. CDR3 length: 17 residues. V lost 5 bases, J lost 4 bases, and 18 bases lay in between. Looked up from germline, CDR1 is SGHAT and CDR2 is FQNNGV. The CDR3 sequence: CASSPIGDPTGANVLTF. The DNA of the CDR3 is TGTGCCAGCAGCCCTATCGGAGATCCTACCGGGGCCAACGTCCTGACTTTC.